This T cell receptor beta chain was obtained from a study of blood T cell repertoires in COVID-19 (dated by TCRdb to about 2020). Regarding the research as a whole: Collaborator samples came from the United States, Italy and Spain and covered acute and convalescent phases of COVID-19. The material from the prospective study consisted of cDNA or gDNA derived from T cells, B-cell-depleted T cells, or PBMCs. The repertoires were released in a freely available public database intended as a resource for research on the immune response to SARS-CoV-2. The dataset comprised deeply sampled blood TCRbeta repertoires from subjects exposed to, actively infected with, or recovered from COVID-19. Where available, HLA class I and class II types were obtained from metadata supplied by the sample provider rather than from assay-based typing. The samples were drawn from two sources: the first 160 participants of the ongoing ImmuneRACE study, and over 950 subjects contributed by 6 global collaborators. A de-identified subject ID, COVID-19 status, age in years and sex were almost always included in the sample metadata. Broader findings and caveats from the paper: Clinical and demographic metadata were provided uncurated, with the amount varying by source and participant.

A note on this clone: Its antigen target is currently unknown. Within one base of it there is no much larger clone, and no base qualities were kept.

The immunoSEQ Assay, a bias-controlled multiplex PCR, was used to amplify TCRbeta CDR3 regions from genomic DNA. The original methods were these. Within the assay, amplification of reference gene primers was used to estimate how many nucleated cells each sample contained. Sequence reads were collapsed and filtered to measure the absolute abundance of every unique TCRbeta CDR3 rearrangement. For each sample, productive Simpson clonality was calculated by taking the square root of Simpson's diversity index across productive rearrangements. Imported from immuneACCESS, the table was reduced by TCRdb to in-frame sequences with V and J called. These copies leave out some clones; in studies compared against another copy, an unresolved V gene accounts for under half, and the cause of the remainder is not known. V, J and clone size reflect that table, while D and trimming were determined from the DNA. The sample contains about 230,000 clones, approximately 84% of them found a single time. The top ten clonotypes cover 4.4% of the sample.

The CDR3 numbers 12 residues from cysteine through phenylalanine. Only the CDR3 portion is preserved as DNA: 36 bases, with reading frame beginning at the first base. Taken from the germline V gene (reference sequence), the CDR1 and CDR2 loops are MNHNY and SVGAGI. V loses 4 bases at its end and J loses 9 bases; junction bases beyond the gene matches: 3. Whole blood was collected in K2EDTA tubes by collaborating institutions according to the institutions' own protocols. For TCRbeta analysis, collaborator samples were shipped as frozen whole blood, as isolated PBMCs, or as DNA extracted from either sample type.

The receptor chain draws on TRBV6-6 and TRBJ2-3; TRBD1 matches 8 bases in the middle. Sequencing was done on a sample of peripheral blood. The TCR sequence derives from a man aged 50 to 59 with active or convalescent COVID-19. In nucleotides, the sequence is TGTGCCAGCAGTTTCGACAGGGGAACGCAGTATTTT. It is translated as CASSFDRGTQYF.